The 26 T cell receptor beta chains in this list originate from one sample, sequenced in a study of blood T cell repertoires in COVID-19. Method: immunoSEQ multiplex PCR; TCRdb's copy keeps in-frame clones and lacks some. The table includes 55,000 to 75,000 clones, 82% detected once. Sequenced: peripheral blood. Every receptor here comes from an elderly man with active COVID-19.

This clone was detected only once. The chain combines TRBV28 with TRBJ1-2; 8 bases are shared with TRBD1. This CDR3 spans 14 amino acids. V gave up 8 bases and J gave up 2 bases; unmatched junction bases: 7. CDR1 and CDR2 from the germline V gene are MDHEN and SYDVKM. CDR3 DNA: TGTGCCAGCGAGACAGGGGCGGGAAACTATGGCTACACCTTC. Translation: CASETGAGNYGYTF.

This sequence joins TRBV7-9 and TRBJ2-5; 10 nucleotides agree with TRBD2. Unmatched junction bases numbered 14, after V lost 5 bases and J lost 2 bases. CDR3 length equals 18 residues. The germline CDR1 and CDR2 sequences are SEHNR and FQNEAQ (reference sequence). The DNA for the CDR3 is TGTGCCAGCAGCCCTGGTTCTAGCGGGGGCCTGATTCAAGAGACCCAGTACTTC. Its translation is CASSPGSSGGLIQETQYF.

The V call is TRBV7-3, the J call TRBJ2-2; 8 bases align to TRBD2. Germline assignment: CDR1 SGHTA and CDR2 FQGTGA. The CDR3 has 15 residues. V trimming: 2 bases; J trimming: 5 bases; junction bases outside the gene matches: 4. The CDR3 nucleotides read TGTGCCAGCAGCTTACGGGGGGGAACGACCGGGGAGCTGTTTTTT. It translates to CASSLRGGTTGELFF.

This sequence joins TRBV15 and TRBJ2-5; 10 bases agree with TRBD2. The CDR3 is 18 residues long. V was clipped by 1 base and J by 5 bases; unmatched bases: 13. The germline V gene encodes CDR1 LNHNV and CDR2 YYDKDF (reference sequence). CDR3 residues: CATSRGTSSGGLGETQYF. CDR3 DNA: TGTGCCACCAGCAGAGGGACCTCTAGCGGGGGCCTGGGGGAGACCCAGTACTTC. Full variable domain (remainder filled in from reference TRBV15 and TRBJ2-5): DAMVIQNPRYQVTQFGKPVTLSCSQTLNHNVMYWYQQKSSQAPKLLFHYYDKDFNNEADTPDNFQSRRPNTSFCFLDIRSPGLGDTAMYLCATSRGTSSGGLGETQYFGPGTRLLVL.

This rearrangement joins TRBV30 to TRBJ1-3; the D gene is possibly TRBD1 (6 bases). V shed 1 base and J shed 1 base, with 8 bases lying between them. The germline V gene encodes CDR1 GTSNPN and CDR2 SVGIG (reference sequence). CDR3 length: 14 amino acids. The CDR3 spells CAWSGQVSGNTIYF. CDR3 sequence (DNA): TGTGCCTGGAGTGGACAGGTATCTGGAAACACCATATATTTT.

J is TRBJ2-5 and V is TRBV28; 10 nucleotides line up with TRBD1. Trimming removed 8 bases from V and 5 bases from J; junction bases left unmatched: 11. CDR3 length: 15 residues. Germline loops: CDR1 MDHEN, CDR2 SYDVKM. In nucleotides, the CDR3 is TGTGCCAGCGGCGTAGGGACAGGGGTTGGGGAGACCCAGTACTTC. It specifies CASGVGTGVGETQYF.

The chain is built from TRBV15 and TRBJ2-3, with 10 bases aligning to TRBD2. J gave up 3 bases and V 1 base, and 10 bases lay outside the gene matches. Looked up from germline, CDR1 is LNHNV and CDR2 is YYDKDF (reference sequence). The CDR3 sequence is 18 residues long. The CDR3 DNA sequence: TGTGCCACCAGCAGAGCGGGTTTGGCTAGCGGGAGAACAGATACGCAGTATTTT. It is translated as CATSRAGLASGRTDTQYF. Full variable domain (outside the CDR3, taken from reference TRBV15 and TRBJ2-3): DAMVIQNPRYQVTQFGKPVTLSCSQTLNHNVMYWYQQKSSQAPKLLFHYYDKDFNNEADTPDNFQSRRPNTSFCFLDIRSPGLGDTAMYLCATSRAGLASGRTDTQYFGPGTRLTVL.

DNA of the CDR3: TGTGCCAGCAGCCAACAGGGGTCCGGGGAGCTGTTTTTT. It encodes CASSQQGSGELFF. The chain recombines TRBV3-1 (or the pseudogene TRBV3-2) with TRBJ2-2, with a weak D call TRBD1 (6 bases). This CDR3 has 13 amino acids. V was clipped by 2 bases and J by 6 bases, with 7 bases between them. The V gene's germline CDR1 is LGHDT and CDR2 YNNKEL (reference sequence).

The rearrangement uses TRBV7-9 and TRBJ1-1; no clear D. The CDR3 is 13 amino acids. Trimming cost V 3 bases and J 1 base, with 6 bases left between them. Germline CDR1 is SEHNR and CDR2 is FQNEAQ (reference sequence). CDR3 sequence (DNA): TGTGCCAGCAGCTTTACGGGGAACACTGAAGCTTTCTTT. As protein: CASSFTGNTEAFF.

The chain couples TRBV5-4 to TRBJ2-4, with TRBD2 matching over 8 bases. Per germline, CDR1 SGHNT and CDR2 YYREEE (reference sequence). This CDR3 has 16 amino acids. V shed 5 bases, J shed 3 bases, and the junction held 10 bases outside the gene matches. DNA of the CDR3: TGTGCCAGCAGGGACCGGGGGGGACCAGGCAAAAACATTCAGTACTTC. It codes for CASRDRGGPGKNIQYF.

This clone was seen repeatedly, ten times or more. The chain links TRBV5-1 to TRBJ2-7; D not certain. Germline-derived CDR1 and CDR2 are SGHRS and YFSETQ. The CDR3 totals 14 residues. V gave up 0 bases and J gave up 2 bases, with 9 bases separating them. The CDR3 sequence is CASSLGQAPYEQYF. CDR3 sequence (DNA): TGCGCCAGCAGCTTGGGTCAGGCCCCCTACGAGCAGTACTTC.

V is TRBV19 and J is TRBJ1-5, with D perhaps matching TRBD1 (5 bases). In germline, CDR1 is LNHDA, CDR2 SQIVND (reference sequence). The V gene lost 5 bases and the J gene lost 9 bases, with 14 bases spanning the gap. The CDR3 length is 13 residues. The CDR3 region is CASSPRVPPPQHF. The CDR3 coding sequence is TGTGCCAGTAGTCCCAGGGTCCCTCCGCCCCAGCATTTT. Using reference TRBV19 and TRBJ1-5 for the parts outside the CDR3, the full variable domain is DGGITQSPKYLFRKEGQNVTLSCEQNLNHDAMYWYRQDPGQGLRLIYYSQIVNDFQKGDIAEGYSVSREKKESFPLTVTSAQKNPTAFYLCASSPRVPPPQHFGDGTRLSIL.

A few counts support this clone. V usage is TRBV5-8 and J usage is TRBJ2-7, with D maybe TRBD1 (6 bases). V lost 6 bases and J 5 bases, leaving 24 bases between the germline ends. CDR3 length equals 16 residues. In germline, CDR1 is SGHTS, CDR2 YDEGEE. The chain's CDR3 is CASIGSRAQGGNEQYF. CDR3 DNA: TGTGCCAGCATCGGATCCCGGGCACAGGGTGGGAACGAGCAGTACTTC.

The J gene is TRBJ1-5, the V gene TRBV10-3; 9 nucleotides match TRBD1. Trimming cost V 10 bases and J 6 bases; bases outside gene matches: 10. This CDR3 is 14 amino acids long. The V gene's germline CDR1 is ENHRY and CDR2 SYGVKD. The CDR3: CATQGTGGSQPQHF. In nucleotides, the CDR3 is TGTGCCACCCAGGGAACAGGGGGCAGTCAGCCCCAGCATTTT.

The chain has TRBV6-5 and TRBJ2-7, with 7 positions matching TRBD1. This CDR3 has 16 residues. Germline V gene lookup returns CDR1 MNHEY and CDR2 SVGAGI. After removal of 0 bases from V and 3 bases from J, the junction contained 8 bases not matched to a gene. CDR3 in DNA: TGTGCCAGCAGTTACTCGAGGCCGGGACAGATCTACGAGCAGTACTTC. Translating gives CASSYSRPGQIYEQYF.

The chain uses TRBV11-1 and TRBJ2-7, with 7 bases matching TRBD1. The CDR3 runs 13 residues. Germline CDR1 SGHAT, CDR2 FQDESV (reference sequence). V shed 4 bases, J shed 3 bases, and the junction held 3 bases outside the gene matches. The DNA for the CDR3 is TGTGCCAGCAGCTACCACAGGGGCTACGAGCAGTACTTC. It encodes CASSYHRGYEQYF.

CDR3 bases: TGCAGCGTTGGATCCGTAGGGACAGTGAGGGAGCAGTACTTC. Translating it yields CSVGSVGTVREQYF. The rearrangement uses TRBV29-1 and TRBJ2-7; 7 nucleotides agree with TRBD1. The length of the CDR3 is 14 residues. J was trimmed by 7 bases and V by 4 bases; bases with no gene match: 13. Germline V gene data show CDR1 as SQVTM and CDR2 as ANQGSEA.

V gene TRBV9 combines with J gene TRBJ2-7; D is perhaps TRBD1 (6 bases). V was shortened by 3 bases and J by 0 bases, with 10 bases between the two germline ends. The CDR3 totals 14 residues. Germline values: CDR1 SGDLS, CDR2 YYNGEE. The CDR3 nucleotides are TGTGCCAGCAGCGACCGGGACATCTCCTACGAGCAGTACTTC. The encoded protein is CASSDRDISYEQYF.

Of note for this clone: A junction end diverges from the germline sequence, so it may reflect a read error. Other DNA sequences in this specimen translate into the identical CDR3. The chain links TRBV9 to TRBJ1-2, with 9 bases matching TRBD1. Germline loops: CDR1 SGDLS, CDR2 YYNGEE. The CDR3 covers 15 residues. CDR3 sequence reads: CASSSRTGANYGYTF. The CDR3 region has the DNA TGTGCCAGCAGCTCGCGGACAGGGGCCAACTATGGCTATACCTTC.

The V call is TRBV5-4, the J call TRBJ2-5; 11 bases are a match to TRBD2. The CDR3 is made up of 16 amino acids. The germline gives CDR1 SGHNT, CDR2 YYREEE (reference sequence). J was trimmed by 4 bases and V by 4 bases; bases with no gene match: 9. The CDR3 nucleotides are TGTGCCAGCAGCCGAACTAGCGGGAGTCTCATAGAGACCCAGTACTTC. Amino acids: CASSRTSGSLIETQYF.

Worth noting for this clone: One end of the junction varies from germline; a read error may be responsible. This sequence joins TRBV5-1 and TRBJ2-5; tentative D call: TRBD2 (6 bases). CDR3 size: 14 residues. Germline CDR1 and CDR2: SGHRS and YFSETQ. The CDR3 protein is CASCLGLYQETQYF. For the CDR3, the DNA is TGCGCCAGCTGCTTGGGACTTTATCAAGAGACCCAGTACTTC.

The chain employs TRBV7-3 and TRBJ2-2; a weak D match, TRBD1 (5 bases). The CDR3 spans 17 residues. The germline V gene has CDR1 SGHTA and CDR2 FQGTGA. V lost 5 bases to trimming and J lost 6 bases, with 22 bases between them. Written as DNA, the CDR3 is TGTGCCAGCAGCCCACAAAGACAGATCGGCTACCCCGGGGAGCTGTTTTTT. It encodes CASSPQRQIGYPGELFF.

This clone occurred many times. The V gene is TRBV11-2, the J gene TRBJ1-2; D call uncertain. The length of the CDR3 is 15 residues. The V and J ends lost 0 bases and 9 bases respectively, with 17 bases between them. Germline V gene sequence: CDR1 SGHAT, CDR2 FQNNGV. This CDR3 is CASSLESSGLASYTF. Written as DNA, the CDR3 is TGTGCCAGCAGCTTAGAGTCTTCAGGTCTAGCAAGCTACACCTTC.

The V call is TRBV5-1, the J call TRBJ2-7; TRBD1 aligns across 8 bases. The CDR3 has 13 amino acids. Trimming cost V 3 bases and J 6 bases; bases outside gene matches: 5. From germline, CDR1 is SGHRS and CDR2 YFSETQ. The CDR3 coding sequence is TGCGCCAGCAGCTATGGGACAGGAGGCGAGCAGTACTTC. This translates into CASSYGTGGEQYF.

This chain joins TRBV7-3 and TRBJ2-1, with TRBD2 matching 9 bases. The CDR3 is made up of 15 amino acids. Germline V gene lookup returns CDR1 SGHTA and CDR2 FQGTGA. Trimming took 5 bases from V and 9 from J; bases not matched to a gene: 11. CDR3: CASSKGGASGIEQFF. In DNA, the CDR3 is TGTGCCAGCAGCAAGGGTGGGGCTAGCGGGATTGAGCAGTTCTTC. The full variable domain, with the rest looked up from reference TRBV7-3 and TRBJ2-1, is GAGVSQTPSNKVTEKGKYVELRCDPISGHTALYWYRQSLGQGPEFLIYFQGTGAADDSGLPNDRFFAVRPEGSVSTLKIQRTERGDSAVYLCASSKGGASGIEQFFGPGTRLTVL.

The chain carries TRBV5-6 and TRBJ2-3; D perhaps matches TRBD1 (6 bases). The CDR3 is made up of 17 amino acids. Germline CDR1 is SGHDT and CDR2 is YYEEEE. V lost 5 bases and J lost 2, with 21 bases in between. CDR3 residues: CASSFGGGRGSTDTQYF. The CDR3 coding sequence is TGTGCCAGCAGTTTCGGAGGAGGCAGGGGTTCCACAGATACGCAGTATTTT.